This T cell receptor (beta chain) was documented in a study of T cell changes during pregnancy in multiple sclerosis. CDR1 and CDR2 from the germline V gene are GTSNPN and SVGIG (reference sequence). This CDR3 comprises 13 residues. The J segment lost 3 bases and the V segment lost 7 bases, leaving 7 bases of the junction unmatched. Clones were read by immunoSEQ multiplex PCR, and TCRdb kept only the in-frame ones, dropping some. The top ten clones hold roughly 0.2% of a sample with tens of thousands of clones, just over 90% of them seen once. The sequencing used CD4+ T cells from peripheral blood mononuclear cells, collected in the second trimester of pregnancy. The chain has TRBV30 and TRBJ1-2; TRBD1 matches at 8 bases. The TCR sequence derives from a female donor with multiple sclerosis, enrolled in a pregnancy study. In DNA form, the CDR3 reads TGTGCCTCCGGGACAGGCCTTGACTATGGCTACACCTTC. It is translated as CASGTGLDYGYTF.